These 13 T cell receptor beta chains were all obtained from the same sample, sequenced in a study of OX40 agonist ivuxolimab in advanced cancers. Here immunoSEQ multiplex PCR was the method, and the copy in TCRdb shows in-frame clones only, minus some. The sample carries fewer than 45,000 clones, approximately 80% recorded once. This material consisted of CD4+ or CD8+ T cells sorted from blood, taken in a trial of the OX40 agonist ivuxolimab. The receptors come from an adult with an advanced solid tumor such as melanoma, head and neck, liver or kidney cancer.

CDR3 sequence: CASSSPGQATYEQYF. CDR3 DNA sequence: TGTGCCAGCAGTTCGCCGGGACAAGCAACCTACGAGCAGTACTTC. The J gene is TRBJ2-7, the V gene TRBV6-6, with a tentative D call TRBD1 (6 bases). Trimming stripped 4 bases from V and 2 bases from J, with 15 bases between. CDR3 size: 15 residues. Germline-derived CDR1 and CDR2 are MNHNY and SVGAGI (reference sequence).

A note on this clone: Other DNA variants within this sample encode the same CDR3. The chain links TRBV5-1 to TRBJ1-2, with a weak D call TRBD1 (5 bases). The CDR3 consists of 13 residues. V was shortened by 4 bases and J by 3 bases, with 10 bases between the two germline ends. The germline CDR1 and CDR2 sequences are SGHRS and YFSETQ. CDR3 amino acids: CASSPRGDYGYTF. CDR3 coding DNA: TGCGCCAGCAGCCCCCGAGGGGACTATGGCTACACCTTC.

DNA of the CDR3: TGTGCCTGGAGTGTTCCGGGACGCGCAATCTATGGCTACACCTTC. Protein product: CAWSVPGRAIYGYTF. This sequence joins TRBV30 and TRBJ1-2; maybe TRBD1 (5 bases). The CDR3 has 15 residues. V lost 0 bases and J 4 bases, leaving 15 bases between the germline ends. From germline, CDR1 is GTSNPN and CDR2 SVGIG (reference sequence).

This chain connects TRBV29-1 to TRBJ1-5, with D unresolved. The V end was cut by 4 bases, the J end by 4 bases, with 11 bases between. Germline-derived CDR1 and CDR2 are SQVTM and ANQGSEA. The CDR3 loop spans 13 amino acids. CDR3 coding DNA: TGCAGCGTTGGCGGGCAGCGAAATCAGCCCCAGCATTTT. Its translation is CSVGGQRNQPQHF.

This chain links TRBV19 with TRBJ2-2; 9 bases are shared with TRBD1. This CDR3 region has 14 residues. Losses at the gene ends were 5 bases for V and 4 bases for J; bases not matched to a gene: 2. In germline, CDR1 is LNHDA, CDR2 SQIVND (reference sequence). This CDR3 is CASSETGGTGELFF. The CDR3 coding sequence is TGTGCCAGTAGTGAGACAGGGGGCACCGGGGAGCTGTTTTTT. Full variable domain (outside the CDR3, taken from reference TRBV19 and TRBJ2-2): DGGITQSPKYLFRKEGQNVTLSCEQNLNHDAMYWYRQDPGQGLRLIYYSQIVNDFQKGDIAEGYSVSREKKESFPLTVTSAQKNPTAFYLCASSETGGTGELFFGEGSRLTVL.

The gene calls are TRBV30 and TRBJ1-3, with D tentatively TRBD1 (5 bases). The V and J ends lost 5 bases and 0 bases respectively, with 20 bases between them. The CDR3 length is 17 residues. The V gene's germline CDR1 is GTSNPN and CDR2 SVGIG (reference sequence). CDR3 residues: CAWGIRPGRPSGNTIYF. CDR3 nucleotides: TGTGCCTGGGGAATCAGACCGGGACGGCCCTCTGGAAACACCATATATTTT.

This chain connects TRBV29-1 to TRBJ2-7; tentatively, D is TRBD1 (6 bases). Germline CDR1 reads SQVTM; CDR2 reads ANQGSEA. The CDR3 covers 12 residues. Trimming took 7 bases from V and 0 from J, leaving 10 bases between them. CDR3 loop: CSAGQPSYEQYF. The DNA of the CDR3 is TGCAGCGCTGGACAGCCCTCCTACGAGCAGTACTTC.

This clone was seen more than once but under ten times. The chain is built from TRBV2 and TRBJ1-2, with a weak D call TRBD1 (6 bases). The CDR3 consists of 13 residues. V shed 2 bases and J shed 3 bases, with 7 bases lying between them. Germline V gene sequence: CDR1 SNHLY, CDR2 FYNNEI. In nucleotides, the CDR3 is TGTGCCAGCAGTGAAAGGGGGGACTATGGCTACACCTTC. It yields the protein CASSERGDYGYTF.

The chain recombines TRBV27 with TRBJ2-1, with a possible D match to TRBD2 (6 bases). This CDR3 has 13 residues. With 6 bases removed from V and 8 bases from J, the gap between germline ends came to 14 bases. Per the germline V gene, CDR1 is MNHEY and CDR2 is SMNVEV (reference sequence). CDR3 loop: CASSAGQFDEQFF. The DNA for the CDR3 is TGTGCCAGCAGCGCGGGGCAGTTCGATGAGCAGTTCTTC.

This chain links TRBV7-9 with TRBJ2-7; a possible D gene is TRBD1 (5 bases). CDR1 and CDR2 from the germline V gene are SEHNR and FQNEAQ (reference sequence). The CDR3 has 13 residues. V lost 3 bases and J 5 bases, leaving 11 bases between the germline ends. The CDR3 bases are TGTGCCAGCAGCTTTCGGGCAGGGAACGAGCAGTACTTC. Translation: CASSFRAGNEQYF.

The CDR3 region has the DNA TGCGCCAGCAGCTTGGAGCCAGGACACAATGAGCAGTTCTTC. Protein product: CASSLEPGHNEQFF. V is TRBV5-1 and J is TRBJ2-1, with no clear D. With 0 bases removed from V and 5 bases from J, the gap between germline ends came to 9 bases. The CDR3 extends over 14 amino acids. Germline V lookup: CDR1 SGHRS, CDR2 YFSETQ.

The chain couples TRBV7-7 to TRBJ1-4, with no clear D. CDR1 and CDR2 from the germline V gene are SSHAT and FNYEAQ (reference sequence). Trimming left V 1 base short and J 7 bases short, with 7 bases between. The CDR3 loop spans 13 amino acids. CDR3 nucleotide sequence: TGTGCCAGCAGCTTAGTCTGGGGTGAAAAACTGTTTTTT. As protein: CASSLVWGEKLFF.

The CDR3 region is CASSSGQVGLLFF. For the CDR3, the DNA is TGTGCCAGCAGCTCCGGACAGGTTGGGTTGCTGTTTTTT. The chain combines TRBV7-9 with TRBJ1-4; TRBD1 matches 7 bases. J was trimmed by 14 bases and V by 4 bases; bases with no gene match: 10. The germline V gene encodes CDR1 SEHNR and CDR2 FQNEAQ (reference sequence). The CDR3 consists of 13 residues.